This T cell receptor beta chain was found in a study of blood T cell repertoires in COVID-19. This table comes from immunoSEQ multiplex PCR, and its TCRdb copy is limited to in-frame clones, with some not included. Of some 350,000 clones in the sample, approximately 89% were seen once. This CDR3 spans 15 amino acids. Unmatched junction bases numbered 8, after V lost 2 bases and J lost 5 bases. Germline values: CDR1 SGHDT, CDR2 YYEEEE. Sequenced: PBMCs or T cells enriched from blood (not recorded which). This TCR came from a woman aged 25 to 39 who had recovered from COVID-19. The chain uses TRBV5-6 and TRBJ2-5; 8 nucleotides align to TRBD2. This chain's CDR3 is CASSLSGGARETQYF. Here the CDR3 DNA reads TGTGCCAGCAGCTTATCCGGGGGGGCCCGGGAGACCCAGTACTTC.